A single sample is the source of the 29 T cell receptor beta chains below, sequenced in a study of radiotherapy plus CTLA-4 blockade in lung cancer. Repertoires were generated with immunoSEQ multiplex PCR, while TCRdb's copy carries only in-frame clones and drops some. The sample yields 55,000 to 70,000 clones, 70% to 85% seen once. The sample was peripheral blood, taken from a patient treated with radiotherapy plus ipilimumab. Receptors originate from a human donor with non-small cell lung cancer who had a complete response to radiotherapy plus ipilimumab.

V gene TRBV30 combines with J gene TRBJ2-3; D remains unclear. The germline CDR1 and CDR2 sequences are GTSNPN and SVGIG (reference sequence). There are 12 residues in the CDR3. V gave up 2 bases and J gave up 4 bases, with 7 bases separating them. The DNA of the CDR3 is TGTGCCTGGAGTAAGAGGTCAGATACGCAGTATTTT. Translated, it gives CAWSKRSDTQYF.

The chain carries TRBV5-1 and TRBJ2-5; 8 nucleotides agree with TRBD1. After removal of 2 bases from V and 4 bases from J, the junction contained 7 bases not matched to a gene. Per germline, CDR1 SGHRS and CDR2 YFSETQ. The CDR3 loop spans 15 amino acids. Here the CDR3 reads CASSFGQGRTETQYF. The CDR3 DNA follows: TGCGCCAGCAGCTTCGGACAGGGAAGGACAGAGACCCAGTACTTC.

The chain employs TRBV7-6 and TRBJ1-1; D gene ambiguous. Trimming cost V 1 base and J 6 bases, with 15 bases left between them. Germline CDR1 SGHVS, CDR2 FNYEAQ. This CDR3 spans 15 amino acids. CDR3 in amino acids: CASSLGGEAASEAFF. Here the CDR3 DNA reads TGTGCCAGCAGCTTAGGGGGAGAGGCCGCCTCTGAAGCTTTCTTT.

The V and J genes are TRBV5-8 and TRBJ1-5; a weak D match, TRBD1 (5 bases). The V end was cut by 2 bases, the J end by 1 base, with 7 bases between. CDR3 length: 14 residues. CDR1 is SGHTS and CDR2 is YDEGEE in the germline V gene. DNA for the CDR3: TGTGCCAGCAGCTTTAGACAGAGCAATCAGCCCCAGCATTTT. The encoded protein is CASSFRQSNQPQHF.

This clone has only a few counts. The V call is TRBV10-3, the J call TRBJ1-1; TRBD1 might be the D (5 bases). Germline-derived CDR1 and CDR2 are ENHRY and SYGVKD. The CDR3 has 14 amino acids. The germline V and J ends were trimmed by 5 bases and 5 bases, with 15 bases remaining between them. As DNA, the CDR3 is TGTGCCATCAGTCTGGACAAGAGGAAGACTGAAGCTTTCTTT. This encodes CAISLDKRKTEAFF.

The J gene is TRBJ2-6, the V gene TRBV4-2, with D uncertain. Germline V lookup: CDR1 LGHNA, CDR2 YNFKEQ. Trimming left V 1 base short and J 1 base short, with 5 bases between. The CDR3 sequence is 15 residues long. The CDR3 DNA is TGTGCCAGCAGCCAAGGAGATTCTGGGGCCAACGTCCTGACTTTC. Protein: CASSQGDSGANVLTF.

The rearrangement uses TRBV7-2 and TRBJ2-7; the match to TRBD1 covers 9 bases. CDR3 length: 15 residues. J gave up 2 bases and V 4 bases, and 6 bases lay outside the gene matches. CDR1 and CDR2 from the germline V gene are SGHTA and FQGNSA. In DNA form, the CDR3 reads TGTGCCAGCAGCTCCGGGACAGGGCCCACCTACGAGCAGTACGTC. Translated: CASSSGTGPTYEQYV.

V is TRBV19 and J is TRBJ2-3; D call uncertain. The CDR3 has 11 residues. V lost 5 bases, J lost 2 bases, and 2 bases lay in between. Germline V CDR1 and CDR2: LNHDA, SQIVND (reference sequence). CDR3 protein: CASSHTDTQYF. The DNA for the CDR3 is TGTGCCAGTAGTCACACAGATACGCAGTATTTT.

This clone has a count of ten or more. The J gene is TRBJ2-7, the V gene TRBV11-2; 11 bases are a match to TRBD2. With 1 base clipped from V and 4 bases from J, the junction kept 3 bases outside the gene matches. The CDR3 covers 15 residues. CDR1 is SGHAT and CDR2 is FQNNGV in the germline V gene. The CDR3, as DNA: TGTGCCAGCAGCTTAGCTAGCGGGGGGTCTTACGAGCAGTACTTC. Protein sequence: CASSLASGGSYEQYF.

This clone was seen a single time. CDR3 in amino acids: CSVGALNGYTF. CDR3 DNA: TGCAGCGTTGGCGCTTTGAACGGCTACACCTTC. The V call is TRBV29-1, the J call TRBJ1-2; D is unclear. The CDR3 runs to 11 residues. Germline CDR1 reads SQVTM; CDR2 reads ANQGSEA. V lost 4 bases and J lost 8, with 11 bases in between. Full variable domain (remainder filled in from reference TRBV29-1 and TRBJ1-2): SAVISQKPSRDICQRGTSLTIQCQVDSQVTMMFWYRQQPGQSLTLIATANQGSEATYESGFVIDKFPISRPNLTFSTLTVSNMSPEDSSIYLCSVGALNGYTFGSGTRLTVV.

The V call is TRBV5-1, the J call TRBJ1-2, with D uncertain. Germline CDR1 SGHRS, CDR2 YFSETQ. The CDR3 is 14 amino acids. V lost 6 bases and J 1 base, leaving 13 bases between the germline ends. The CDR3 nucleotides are TGCGCCAGCAAAGAGAGGGCGGATAACTATGGCTACACCTTC. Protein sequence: CASKERADNYGYTF.

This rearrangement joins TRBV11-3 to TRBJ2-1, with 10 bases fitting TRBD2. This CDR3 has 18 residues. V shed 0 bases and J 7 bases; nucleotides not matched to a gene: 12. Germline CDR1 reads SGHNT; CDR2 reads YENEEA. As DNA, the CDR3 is TGTGCCAGCAGCTTAGATTGGGCTAGCGGGGGCCCCAGGAATGAGCAGTTCTTC. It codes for CASSLDWASGGPRNEQFF.

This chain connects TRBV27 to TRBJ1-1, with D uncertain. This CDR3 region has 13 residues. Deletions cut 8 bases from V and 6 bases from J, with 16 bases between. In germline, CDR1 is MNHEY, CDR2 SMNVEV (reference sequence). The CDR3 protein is CASRAGVVAEAFF. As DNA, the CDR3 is TGTGCCAGCCGGGCGGGAGTTGTCGCTGAAGCTTTCTTT.

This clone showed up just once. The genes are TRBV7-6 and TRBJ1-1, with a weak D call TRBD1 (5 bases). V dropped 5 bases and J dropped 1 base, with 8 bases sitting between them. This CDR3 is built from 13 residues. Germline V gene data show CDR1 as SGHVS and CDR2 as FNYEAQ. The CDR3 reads CASSRQQNTEAFF. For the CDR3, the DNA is TGTGCCAGCAGCCGACAGCAGAACACTGAAGCTTTCTTT. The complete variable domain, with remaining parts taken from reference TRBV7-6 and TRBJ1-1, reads GAGVSQSPRYKVTKRGQDVALRCDPISGHVSLYWYRQALGQGPEFLTYFNYEAQQDKSGLPNDRFSAERPEGSISTLTIQRTEQRDSAMYRCASSRQQNTEAFFGQGTRLTVV.

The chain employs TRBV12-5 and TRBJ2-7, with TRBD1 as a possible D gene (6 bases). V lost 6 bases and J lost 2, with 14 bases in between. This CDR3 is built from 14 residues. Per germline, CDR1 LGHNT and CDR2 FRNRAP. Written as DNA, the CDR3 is TGTGCTAGTGGCCTCCTGGGGGACACCTACGAGCAGTACTTC. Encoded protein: CASGLLGDTYEQYF.

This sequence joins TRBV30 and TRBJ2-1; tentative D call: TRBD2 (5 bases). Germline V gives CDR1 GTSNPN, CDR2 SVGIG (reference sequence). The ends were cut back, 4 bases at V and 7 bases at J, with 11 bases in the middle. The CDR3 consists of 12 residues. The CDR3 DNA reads TGTGCCTGGAACCCCGGCGGGAATGAGCAGTTCTTC. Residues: CAWNPGGNEQFF.

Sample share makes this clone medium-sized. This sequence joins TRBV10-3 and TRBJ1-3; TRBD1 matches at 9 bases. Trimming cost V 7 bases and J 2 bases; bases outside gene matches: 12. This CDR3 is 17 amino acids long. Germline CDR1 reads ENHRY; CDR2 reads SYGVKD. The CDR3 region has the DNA TGTGCCATCACCGGCCCGCCGGGACAGGGTACTGGAAACACCATATATTTT. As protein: CAITGPPGQGTGNTIYF.

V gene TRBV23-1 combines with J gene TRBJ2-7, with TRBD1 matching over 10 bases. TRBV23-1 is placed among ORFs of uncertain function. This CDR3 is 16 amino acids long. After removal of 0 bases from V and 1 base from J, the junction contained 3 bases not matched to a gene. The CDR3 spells CASSQSGTGESYEQYV. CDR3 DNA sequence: TGCGCCAGCAGTCAATCAGGGACAGGGGAATCCTACGAGCAGTACGTC.

The CDR3 bases are TGTGCCAGCAGCAGGGAATTCAACGAGCAGTACTTC. Protein product: CASSREFNEQYF. The chain couples TRBV6-1 to TRBJ2-5, with D tentatively TRBD1 (5 bases). Near its end, the DNA agrees better with TRBJ2-7, so the J call may be wrong. Germline V gene sequence: CDR1 MNHNS, CDR2 SASEGT. This CDR3 comprises 12 residues.

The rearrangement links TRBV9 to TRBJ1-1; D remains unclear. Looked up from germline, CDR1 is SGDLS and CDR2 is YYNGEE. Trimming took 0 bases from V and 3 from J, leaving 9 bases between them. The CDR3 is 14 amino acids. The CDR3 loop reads CASSVGSQDTEAFF. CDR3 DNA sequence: TGTGCCAGCAGCGTAGGAAGTCAGGACACTGAAGCTTTCTTT.

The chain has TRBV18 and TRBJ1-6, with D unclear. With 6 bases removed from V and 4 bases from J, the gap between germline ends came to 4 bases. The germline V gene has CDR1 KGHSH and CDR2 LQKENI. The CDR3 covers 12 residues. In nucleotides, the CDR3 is TGTGCCAGCTCTCCGTATAATTCACCCCTCCACTTT. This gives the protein CASSPYNSPLHF.

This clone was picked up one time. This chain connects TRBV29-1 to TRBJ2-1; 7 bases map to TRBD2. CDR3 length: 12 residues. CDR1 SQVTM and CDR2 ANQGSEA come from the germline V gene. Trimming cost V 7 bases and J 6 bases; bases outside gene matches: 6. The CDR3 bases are TGCAGCGCTTCACGACTAGCCAATGAGCAGTTCTTC. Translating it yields CSASRLANEQFF.

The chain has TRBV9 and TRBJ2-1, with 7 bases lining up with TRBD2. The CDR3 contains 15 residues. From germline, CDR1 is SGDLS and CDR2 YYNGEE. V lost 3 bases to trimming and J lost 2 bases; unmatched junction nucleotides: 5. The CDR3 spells CASSGSGQTYNEQFF. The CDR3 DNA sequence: TGTGCCAGCAGCGGTAGCGGGCAAACCTACAATGAGCAGTTCTTC.

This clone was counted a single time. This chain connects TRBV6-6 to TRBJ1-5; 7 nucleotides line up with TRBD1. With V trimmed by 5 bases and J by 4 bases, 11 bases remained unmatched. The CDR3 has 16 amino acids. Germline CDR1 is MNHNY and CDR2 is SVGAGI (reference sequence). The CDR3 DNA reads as TGTGCCAGCAGTAAGGTCCGGGACAGTCTTAATCAGCCCCAGCATTTT. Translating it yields CASSKVRDSLNQPQHF.

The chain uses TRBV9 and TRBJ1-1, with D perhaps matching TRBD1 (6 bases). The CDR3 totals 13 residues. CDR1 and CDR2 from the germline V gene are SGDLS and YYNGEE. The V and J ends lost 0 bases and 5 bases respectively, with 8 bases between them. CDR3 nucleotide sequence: TGTGCCAGCAGCGTAGTGGACAGAACTGAAGCTTTCTTT. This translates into CASSVVDRTEAFF. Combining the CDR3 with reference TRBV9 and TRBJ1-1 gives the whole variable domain DSGVTQTPKHLITATGQRVTLRCSPRSGDLSVYWYQQSLDQGLQFLIQYYNGEERAKGNILERFSAQQFPDLHSELNLSSLELGDSALYFCASSVVDRTEAFFGQGTRLTVV.

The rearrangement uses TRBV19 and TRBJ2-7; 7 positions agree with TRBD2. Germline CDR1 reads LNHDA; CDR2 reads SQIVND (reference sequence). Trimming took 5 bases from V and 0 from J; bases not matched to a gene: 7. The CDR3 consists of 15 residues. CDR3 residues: CASSPGRFNSYEQYF. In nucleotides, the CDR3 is TGTGCCAGTAGTCCCGGGAGGTTCAACTCCTACGAGCAGTACTTC.

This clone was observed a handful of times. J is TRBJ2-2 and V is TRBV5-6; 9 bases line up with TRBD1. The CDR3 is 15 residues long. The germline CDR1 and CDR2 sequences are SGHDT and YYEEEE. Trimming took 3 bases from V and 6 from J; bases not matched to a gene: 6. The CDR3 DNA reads TGTGCCAGCAGCTCTGGACAGGGGTTTCCCGGGGAGCTGTTTTTT. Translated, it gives CASSSGQGFPGELFF.

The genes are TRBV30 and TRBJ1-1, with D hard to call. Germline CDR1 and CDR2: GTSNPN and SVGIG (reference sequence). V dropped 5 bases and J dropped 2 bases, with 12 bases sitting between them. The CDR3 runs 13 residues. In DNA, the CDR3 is TGTGCCTGGGAGACTCTCCTTAACACTGAAGCTTTCTTT. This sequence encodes CAWETLLNTEAFF.

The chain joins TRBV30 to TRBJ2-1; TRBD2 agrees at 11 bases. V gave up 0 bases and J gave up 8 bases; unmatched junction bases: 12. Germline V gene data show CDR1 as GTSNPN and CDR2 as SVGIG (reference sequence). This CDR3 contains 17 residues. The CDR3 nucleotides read TGTGCCTGGAGTGTACAGCTACTAGCGGGGGTAGGGGATGAGCAGTTCTTC. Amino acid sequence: CAWSVQLLAGVGDEQFF.